This T cell receptor beta chain was recorded in a study of metastatic and nonmetastatic thyroid tumors. General observations from the study: Benign nodules reportedly had significantly lower TCR beta diversity than malignant thyroid tumors in blood and tumor.

Authors' data handling: The study's classifier, a distant-metastasis tool for papillary thyroid cancer, was built using CDR3 differences across clinicopathological groups. TCRdb re-called the PCR reads through MiXCR. TCRdb assigned the V and J calls; the authors' analysis was not used. The sample records approximately 37,000 clones, 14% to 15% being singletons. The CDR3 contains 18 residues. Trimming removed 3 bases from V and 4 bases from J; junction bases left unmatched: 17. Germline CDR1 is GTSNPN and CDR2 is SVGIG (reference sequence). The table lists this clone with many counts. Its matching antigen is unknown. Each patient went into thyroid surgery without having received any treatment.

This TCR derives from a male donor with papillary thyroid cancer or a benign thyroid nodule (not recorded which). Some clones in this sample may be carry-over from other donors' samples. The chain carries TRBV30 and TRBJ2-7, with 11 bases identical to TRBD2. The sample taken for sequencing was blood. This CDR3 reads CAWSPEPGLAERRYEQYF. The DNA for the CDR3 is TGTGCCTGGAGCCCAGAACCGGGACTAGCGGAGAGGAGGTACGAGCAGTACTTC.